These 30 T cell receptor beta chains came from one sample sequenced in a study of T cells in localized non-small cell lung cancer. Clones were read by immunoSEQ multiplex PCR, and TCRdb kept only the in-frame ones, dropping some. The top ten hold about an eighth of the sample, which has 25,000 to 35,000 clones, approximately 90% seen once. The specimen was peripheral blood, collected before any cancer treatment. The receptor set was obtained from a female donor older than 55 with stage III squamous cell lung carcinoma.

The V and J genes are TRBV28 and TRBJ1-2; no firm D call. V was cut by 2 bases and J by 6 bases, with 19 bases left in between. CDR3 length equals 16 residues. CDR1 MDHEN and CDR2 SYDVKM come from the germline V gene. The CDR3 here is CASSLGSPSTDHGYTF. CDR3 DNA: TGTGCCAGCAGTTTAGGGTCTCCTTCGACCGACCATGGCTACACCTTC.

This clone was counted a single time. V usage is TRBV6-5 and J usage is TRBJ1-1; 7 bases agree with TRBD1. Unmatched junction bases numbered 13, after V lost 4 bases and J lost 5 bases. This CDR3 is built from 16 residues. Germline lookup yields CDR1 MNHEY and CDR2 SVGAGI. CDR3 amino acids: CASSWATIQGRTEAFF. The CDR3 nucleotides are TGTGCCAGCAGTTGGGCAACAATACAGGGGAGGACTGAAGCTTTCTTT.

This clone was seen only once. CDR3 sequence reads: CASSLEGPQDTQYF. CDR3 DNA: TGCGCCAGCAGCTTGGAAGGCCCTCAGGATACGCAGTATTTT. The rearrangement joins TRBV5-1 to TRBJ2-3; D unclear. Germline V gene data show CDR1 as SGHRS and CDR2 as YFSETQ. Trimming took off 0 bases at V and 6 bases at J, with 11 bases between the two ends. The CDR3 is 14 residues long. The complete variable domain, with remaining parts taken from reference TRBV5-1 and TRBJ2-3, reads KAGVTQTPRYLIKTRGQQVTLSCSPISGHRSVSWYQQTPGQGLQFLFEYFSETQRNKGNFPGRFSGRQFSNSRSEMNVSTLELGDSALYLCASSLEGPQDTQYFGPGTRLTVL.

This clone was observed a single time. The rearrangement joins TRBV5-1 to TRBJ1-2, with a tentative D call TRBD1 (6 bases). The CDR3 extends over 15 amino acids. Germline V CDR1 and CDR2: SGHRS, YFSETQ. Trimming removed 4 bases from V and 4 bases from J, with 17 bases in between. In DNA, the CDR3 is TGCGCCAGCAGCCCCGATTGGGGGCGCAGCTATGGCTACACCTTC. The encoded protein is CASSPDWGRSYGYTF.

The chain combines TRBV11-2 with TRBJ2-7; 7 bases are a match to TRBD1. Germline V gene lookup returns CDR1 SGHAT and CDR2 FQNNGV. V lost 2 bases to trimming and J lost 3 bases; unmatched junction nucleotides: 4. CDR3 size: 14 residues. CDR3 nucleotide sequence: TGTGCCAGCAGCTTAATAGGGGGCGGCTACGAGCAGTACTTC. Amino acid sequence: CASSLIGGGYEQYF.

The chain joins TRBV19 to TRBJ2-7, with D possibly being TRBD1 or TRBD2 (5 bases each). This CDR3 region has 16 residues. Per germline, CDR1 LNHDA and CDR2 SQIVND (reference sequence). The V gene lost 3 bases and the J gene lost 0 bases, with 15 bases spanning the gap. The CDR3 region is CASSMGQARGSYEQYF. The CDR3 nucleotides are TGTGCCAGTAGTATGGGTCAGGCGAGGGGCTCCTACGAGCAGTACTTC.

The chain combines TRBV19 with TRBJ1-6; 7 bases are a match to TRBD1. With V trimmed by 8 bases and J by 8 bases, 12 bases remained unmatched. Germline V gene lookup returns CDR1 LNHDA and CDR2 SQIVND (reference sequence). The CDR3 covers 15 residues. CDR3 coding DNA: TGTGCCAGTCGCGCTTCGGGACAGCGCTATTCACCCCTCCACTTT. Translation: CASRASGQRYSPLHF.

The chain joins TRBV19 to TRBJ1-1; the D is unclear. Trimming pared 3 bases from V and 2 bases from J, leaving 7 bases between. The germline gives CDR1 LNHDA, CDR2 SQIVND (reference sequence). The CDR3 sequence is 13 residues long. CDR3: CASSINRNTEAFF. CDR3 sequence (DNA): TGTGCCAGTAGTATCAACAGAAACACTGAAGCTTTCTTT.

V usage is TRBV7-6 and J usage is TRBJ2-7; 9 nucleotides line up with TRBD1. The V and J ends lost 1 base and 4 bases, in that order; junction bases with no gene match: 8. The CDR3 is made up of 16 amino acids. The germline V gene encodes CDR1 SGHVS and CDR2 FNYEAQ. Here the CDR3 DNA reads TGTGCCAGCAGCTTAGTCTCCGGACAGGGGCAATACGAGCAGTACTTC. It yields the protein CASSLVSGQGQYEQYF. The variable domain in full, completed from reference TRBV7-6 and TRBJ2-7, reads GAGVSQSPRYKVTKRGQDVALRCDPISGHVSLYWYRQALGQGPEFLTYFNYEAQQDKSGLPNDRFSAERPEGSISTLTIQRTEQRDSAMYRCASSLVSGQGQYEQYFGPGTRLTVT.

In this sample, this clone turned up once. The CDR3 here is CASSLSNGGNEQYF. CDR3 nucleotide sequence: TGTGCCAGCAGTTTATCGAATGGTGGGAACGAGCAGTACTTC. The V and J genes are TRBV27 and TRBJ2-5; D is unresolved. The J call may not be correct, given that the DNA end is closer to TRBJ2-7. The length of the CDR3 is 14 residues. Germline V CDR1 and CDR2: MNHEY, SMNVEV (reference sequence).

The chain combines TRBV10-3 with TRBJ2-7, with 8 bases matching TRBD1. Germline V CDR1 and CDR2: ENHRY, SYGVKD. Trimming at V came to 5 bases and at J to 5 bases, leaving 8 bases not matched to a gene. The CDR3 contains 14 residues. This CDR3 is CAISPQGALDEQYF. CDR3 sequence (DNA): TGTGCCATCAGTCCTCAGGGGGCTTTGGACGAGCAGTACTTC.

The chain joins TRBV12-5 to TRBJ2-1; no clear D gene. The CDR3 totals 13 residues. Trimming stripped 6 bases from V and 6 bases from J, with 12 bases between. CDR1 is LGHNT, CDR2 FRNRAP, per germline. The CDR3 loop is CASGQERVNEQFF. CDR3 nucleotides: TGTGCTAGTGGACAAGAGCGAGTCAATGAGCAGTTCTTC.

CDR3 protein: CASSSQANTEAFF. The CDR3 DNA follows: TGTGCCAGCAGTTCACAGGCGAACACTGAAGCTTTCTTT. The genes are TRBV6-5 and TRBJ1-1, with D possibly TRBD1 on 5 matching bases. The V end was cut by 4 bases, the J end by 1 base, with 7 bases between. The CDR3 consists of 13 residues. The germline gives CDR1 MNHEY, CDR2 SVGAGI.

The chain links TRBV11-2 to TRBJ2-5; TRBD1 matches at 8 bases. The CDR3 contains 11 residues. The V and J ends lost 11 bases and 5 bases, in that order; junction bases with no gene match: 4. Germline V lookup: CDR1 SGHAT, CDR2 FQNNGV. CDR3 nucleotides: TGTGCCTCAGGGGGCAGGGAGACCCAGTACTTC. Its translation is CASGGRETQYF.

V gene TRBV7-3 combines with J gene TRBJ2-1, with D maybe TRBD1 (7 bases). V was pared by 5 bases and J by 4 bases, with 18 bases between. CDR1 is SGHTA, CDR2 FQGTGA, per germline. CDR3 length: 16 residues. CDR3 in DNA: TGTGCCAGCAGCACCTCAGGGGGGCCCCAATACAATGAGCAGTTCTTC. The encoded protein is CASSTSGGPQYNEQFF.

The J gene is TRBJ2-3, the V gene TRBV19; D ambiguous. Germline assignment: CDR1 LNHDA and CDR2 SQIVND (reference sequence). There are 14 residues in the CDR3. Trimming removed 7 bases at V and 0 bases at J, with 11 bases between. Here the CDR3 DNA reads TGTGCCAGTATGGTCCGGGCTAGCACAGATACGCAGTATTTT. It translates to CASMVRASTDTQYF.

V usage is TRBV5-4 and J usage is TRBJ2-3; 9 positions match TRBD2. Germline V gives CDR1 SGHNT, CDR2 YYREEE (reference sequence). The CDR3 spans 16 residues. Trimming took 4 bases from V and 4 from J; bases not matched to a gene: 10. The CDR3 is CASSPGEAGGADTQYF. CDR3 nucleotides: TGTGCCAGCAGCCCAGGGGAGGCGGGAGGGGCAGATACGCAGTATTTT.

This clone was found once. The CDR3 loop reads CASRSRTGTYEQYF. In DNA form, the CDR3 reads TGTGCCAGCAGATCTCGGACAGGCACCTACGAGCAGTACTTC. The V gene is TRBV6-5, the J gene TRBJ2-7; 7 positions match TRBD1. V dropped 6 bases and J dropped 2; count of bases not matched to a gene: 7. The CDR3 covers 14 residues. The germline V gene encodes CDR1 MNHEY and CDR2 SVGAGI.

This clone has a single count. The chain couples TRBV2 to TRBJ2-7; D gene unclear. From germline, CDR1 is SNHLY and CDR2 FYNNEI. Trimming pared 4 bases from V and 7 bases from J, leaving 11 bases between. The CDR3 totals 12 residues. CDR3 protein: CASSVPPAEQYF. The CDR3, as DNA: TGTGCCAGCAGTGTGCCCCCTGCGGAGCAGTACTTC. The full variable domain, in which reference TRBV2 and TRBJ2-7 provide the parts outside the CDR3, is EPEVTQTPSHQVTQMGQEVILRCVPISNHLYFYWYRQILGQKVEFLVSFYNNEISEKSEIFDDQFSVERPDGSNFTLKIRSTKLEDSAMYFCASSVPPAEQYFGPGTRLTVT.

The chain joins TRBV7-2 to TRBJ1-6; D not certain. V shed 2 bases and J shed 7 bases, with 9 bases lying between them. Germline CDR1 reads SGHTA; CDR2 reads FQGNSA. This CDR3 has 14 residues. The CDR3 sequence: CASSLLGWNSPLHF. The CDR3 bases are TGTGCCAGCAGCTTATTGGGGTGGAATTCACCCCTCCACTTT.

J is TRBJ1-2 and V is TRBV19; D remains unclear. Germline V CDR1 and CDR2: LNHDA, SQIVND (reference sequence). Trimming took off 6 bases at V and 5 bases at J, with 16 bases between the two ends. This CDR3 is built from 14 residues. CDR3 amino acids: CASSATPTIYGYTF. CDR3 sequence (DNA): TGTGCCAGTAGCGCGACACCTACTATTTATGGCTACACCTTC.

This rearrangement joins TRBV5-6 to TRBJ1-4; TRBD1 matches 10 bases. The CDR3 length is 15 residues. Germline V CDR1 and CDR2: SGHDT, YYEEEE. Germline trimming cut 4 bases from V and 7 bases from J; bases unmatched to any gene: 7. The CDR3 sequence is CASSPRDRGGEKLFF. The DNA of the CDR3 is TGTGCCAGCAGCCCGCGGGACAGGGGTGGTGAAAAACTGTTTTTT.

V is TRBV28 and J is TRBJ2-3, with 10 nucleotides matching TRBD2. Germline V CDR1 and CDR2: MDHEN, SYDVKM. The CDR3 extends over 17 amino acids. V was pared by 6 bases and J by 0 bases, with 9 bases of the junction left unmatched. DNA of the CDR3: TGTGCCAGCAGGCCTATCAGCGGGAGGGCCAGCACAGATACGCAGTATTTT. This encodes CASRPISGRASTDTQYF. Complete variable domain (other parts from reference TRBV28 and TRBJ2-3): DVKVTQSSRYLVKRTGEKVFLECVQDMDHENMFWYRQDPGLGLRLIYFSYDVKMKEKGDIPEGYSVSREKKERFSLILESASTNQTSMYLCASRPISGRASTDTQYFGPGTRLTVL.

V usage is TRBV6-1 and J usage is TRBJ2-7; D gene ambiguous. Germline V gives CDR1 MNHNS, CDR2 SASEGT. CDR3 length equals 15 residues. The ends were cut back, 4 bases at V and 0 bases at J, with 13 bases in the middle. CDR3 sequence reads: CASSGSFSPSYEQYF. The CDR3 region has the DNA TGTGCCAGCAGTGGCAGTTTCTCCCCCTCCTACGAGCAGTACTTC.

V and J are TRBV5-5 and TRBJ2-1, with 7 nucleotides matching TRBD2. The germline CDR1 and CDR2 sequences are SGHKS and YYEKEE (reference sequence). V lost 2 bases to trimming and J lost 3 bases; unmatched junction nucleotides: 5. The CDR3 runs to 15 residues. The CDR3 protein is CASSLDGRIYNEQFF. CDR3 sequence (DNA): TGTGCCAGCAGCTTAGACGGGAGGATCTACAATGAGCAGTTCTTC.

The gene calls are TRBV5-4 and TRBJ2-5; 12 bases map to TRBD2. The CDR3 extends over 17 amino acids. J lost 5 bases, V lost 4 bases, and 12 bases had no gene match. CDR1 is SGHNT, CDR2 YYREEE, per germline (reference sequence). The CDR3 sequence: CASSPGLAGFPGETQYF. In DNA form, the CDR3 reads TGTGCCAGCAGCCCGGGACTAGCGGGTTTTCCCGGGGAGACCCAGTACTTC.

This clone was recorded once. The V gene is TRBV18, the J gene TRBJ2-7, with D possibly being TRBD1 or TRBD2 (5 bases each). Germline CDR1 and CDR2: KGHSH and LQKENI. CDR3 length: 14 amino acids. V was clipped by 3 bases and J by 5 bases, with 14 bases between them. CDR3 nucleotide sequence: TGTGCCAGCTCACCGGACAAGGGGACGCACGAGCAGTACTTC. The encoded protein is CASSPDKGTHEQYF.

The chain uses TRBV28 and TRBJ1-2; TRBD1 aligns across 8 bases. V trimming: 7 bases; J trimming: 2 bases; junction bases outside the gene matches: 3. Germline V CDR1 and CDR2: MDHEN, SYDVKM. CDR3 size: 13 residues. CDR3: CASTRQGNYGYTF. The CDR3 DNA sequence: TGTGCCAGCACCCGACAGGGGAACTATGGCTACACCTTC.

The chain combines TRBV28 with TRBJ2-7; the D is unclear. The CDR3 has 16 amino acids. Deletions cut 3 bases from V and 2 bases from J, with 17 bases between. The germline gives CDR1 MDHEN, CDR2 SYDVKM. The CDR3 DNA sequence: TGTGCCAGCAGTTTTGAGTGGTCCAGGACGACCTACGAGCAGTACTTC. The encoded protein is CASSFEWSRTTYEQYF. Looking up the rest from reference TRBV28 and TRBJ2-7 gives the full variable domain: DVKVTQSSRYLVKRTGEKVFLECVQDMDHENMFWYRQDPGLGLRLIYFSYDVKMKEKGDIPEGYSVSREKKERFSLILESASTNQTSMYLCASSFEWSRTTYEQYFGPGTRLTVT.

This clone was seen a handful of times. J is TRBJ2-1 and V is TRBV29-1; no definite D call. The CDR3 runs 12 residues. CDR1 is SQVTM and CDR2 is ANQGSEA in the germline V gene. The ends were cut back, 4 bases at V and 5 bases at J, with 9 bases in the middle. CDR3 loop: CSVVEADNEQFF. The CDR3 coding sequence is TGCAGCGTTGTAGAGGCCGACAATGAGCAGTTCTTC.